This is a list of T cell receptor beta chains from one sample in a study of T cell responses to AZD1222 COVID-19 vaccine. Here immunoSEQ multiplex PCR was the method, and the copy in TCRdb shows in-frame clones only, minus some. Among tens of thousands of clones listed, about 91% were seen once. Material: peripheral blood, obtained on day 0 of AZD1222 vaccination. These TCRs come from an adult in good health. CDR3s leave out the opening cysteine and the closing phenylalanine or tryptophan.

TRBV23-1 | ASSQTDRVSYGYT
TRBV18 | ASSPGQAGEQY
TRBV9 | ASSPGGHTGNEQF
TRBV9 | ASSVAASSDEQY
TRBV12-5 | ASGPGTPNYGYT
TRBV18 | ASSRGQTNTEAF
TRBV4-3 | ASAARFLPQSSYEQY
TRBV7-9 | ASSLAGDQPQH
TRBV11-3 | ASSPSGTANNEQF
TRBV7-3 | ASSLSSTANTGELF
TRBV5-1 | ASSLAPGGVQTQY
TRBV24-1 | ATSETAGVITDTQY
TRBV27 | ASSLPLAGVVDTQY
TRBV5-1 | ASSLVAVSSYNEQF
TRBV5-1 | ASSLGDVFTDTQY
TRBV9 | ASSPEDREAF